The 14 T cell receptor beta chains given below trace back to one sample, sequenced in a study of shared clonotypes between healthy human individuals. The method was immunoSEQ multiplex PCR; TCRdb's version includes in-frame clones alone and lacks a portion of them. Among under 750,000 clones listed, 72% were seen once. Sequencing was performed on memory CD4+ T cells sorted from blood. The subset here: CD45RA-negative fraction. The source is a woman aged 30 to 39 in good health.

This clone was recorded once. This chain connects TRBV4-1 to TRBJ1-6, with 7 bases aligning to TRBD1. This CDR3 region has 18 residues. Germline-derived CDR1 and CDR2 are MGHRA and YSYEKL. V shed 4 bases and J 9 bases; nucleotides not matched to a gene: 18. CDR3 bases: TGCGCCAGCAGCCCGGGGGGAATTTTAGACAGGGAGGCTTCACCCCTCCACTTT. Its protein is CASSPGGILDREASPLHF.

The chain employs TRBV5-6 and TRBJ2-7; TRBD2 matches at 8 bases. Trimming at V came to 2 bases and at J to 5 bases, leaving 15 bases not matched to a gene. CDR1 and CDR2 (germline): SGHDT, YYEEEE. The CDR3 sequence is 17 residues long. CDR3 nucleotide sequence: TGTGCCAGCAGCTTTCGATCTAGCGGGTACCGTCCCCACGAGCAGTACTTC. As protein: CASSFRSSGYRPHEQYF.

This rearrangement joins TRBV6-6 to TRBJ2-1, with 8 nucleotides matching TRBD1. Trimming cost V 6 bases and J 12 bases; bases outside gene matches: 16. CDR1 is MNHNY, CDR2 SVGAGI, per germline (reference sequence). This CDR3 spans 15 amino acids. For the CDR3, the DNA is TGTGCCAGCAGATCAGGGGGCGGTTCCCATAGGGTGCAGTTCTTC. Amino acids: CASRSGGGSHRVQFF.

As to this clone: A much larger clone differs by one base, so this may be a read error. The V call is TRBV7-8, the J call TRBJ2-3; 7 bases are a match to TRBD2. Germline V CDR1 and CDR2: SGHVS, FQNEAQ. After removal of 5 bases from V and 4 bases from J, the junction contained 12 bases not matched to a gene. The CDR3 has 16 residues. CDR3 DNA sequence: TGTGCCAGCAGCCCCCAGACTGGCGGGAGTTCAGATACGCAGTATTTT. The encoded protein is CASSPQTGGSSDTQYF.

This clone was detected only a few times. The chain links TRBV11-2 to TRBJ2-2; D call uncertain. The CDR3 is 12 residues long. Trimming took 4 bases from V and 1 from J, leaving 1 base between them. CDR1 is SGHAT and CDR2 is FQNNGV in the germline V gene. The CDR3 region has the DNA TGTGCCAGCAGCTGGAACACCGGGGAGCTGTTTTTT. Its protein is CASSWNTGELFF.

This clone appeared once. This chain links TRBV7-3 with TRBJ2-3; the D is unclear. There are 13 residues in the CDR3. Between the trimmed V and J ends, which lost 3 bases and 1 base, there was a span of 5 bases. Germline-derived CDR1 and CDR2 are SGHTA and FQGTGA. DNA of the CDR3: TGTGCCAGCAGCTTTAAGGGCACAGATACGCAGTATTTT. This encodes CASSFKGTDTQYF.

This chain uses TRBV7-9 with TRBJ2-7, with D possibly matching TRBD1 (5 bases). V lost 3 bases and J lost 2, with 8 bases in between. Germline CDR1 reads SEHNR; CDR2 reads FQNEAQ (reference sequence). This CDR3 comprises 13 residues. The CDR3 DNA reads TGTGCCAGCAGCTTGACAGCGACCTACGAGCAGTACTTC. Translated, it gives CASSLTATYEQYF.

Comments on this clone: The identical CDR3 is also encoded by other nucleotide sequences in the sample. The gene calls are TRBV5-6 and TRBJ1-5; 8 bases align to TRBD1. The germline gives CDR1 SGHDT, CDR2 YYEEEE. The J segment lost 4 bases and the V segment lost 0 bases, leaving 3 bases of the junction unmatched. The CDR3 runs to 15 residues. The CDR3 nucleotides read TGTGCCAGCAGCTTGGCCGACAGGGGTAATCAGCCCCAGCATTTT. This sequence encodes CASSLADRGNQPQHF.

V gene TRBV25-1 combines with J gene TRBJ2-5; no definite D call. Trimming left V 5 bases short and J 2 bases short, with 6 bases between. Germline V gives CDR1 MGHDK, CDR2 SYGVNS. CDR3 length: 12 amino acids. The CDR3 region is CASSRSQETQYF. The CDR3 DNA reads as TGTGCCAGCAGTAGATCTCAAGAGACCCAGTACTTC.

V gene TRBV6-5 combines with J gene TRBJ2-7; TRBD2 agrees at 8 bases. CDR1 is MNHEY, CDR2 SVGAGI, per germline. J was trimmed by 2 bases and V by 5 bases; bases with no gene match: 8. The CDR3 has 15 amino acids. CDR3 in amino acids: CASSAERGTTYEQYF. CDR3 DNA sequence: TGTGCCAGCAGTGCTGAGCGGGGGACGACCTACGAGCAGTACTTC.

This clone has at least ten counts. V usage is TRBV5-4 and J usage is TRBJ2-5, with TRBD2 identical over 9 bases. Germline-derived CDR1 and CDR2 are SGHNT and YYREEE (reference sequence). The V segment lost 0 bases and the J segment 11 bases; nucleotides outside the gene matches: 11. This CDR3 contains 15 residues. The CDR3 nucleotides read TGTGCCAGCAGCTTGGTACTAGCGGGCTCGTTGGAGCAGTACTTC. Amino acids: CASSLVLAGSLEQYF.

This clone was counted between two and nine times. The chain couples TRBV6-5 to TRBJ2-7, with 7 bases identical to TRBD2. The trim removed 0 bases at V and 3 bases at J, leaving 8 bases unmatched. The CDR3 covers 16 residues. Per the germline V gene, CDR1 is MNHEY and CDR2 is SVGAGI. CDR3 DNA: TGTGCCAGCAGTTACTCGATGGGGGGAGGGGACTACGAGCAGTACTTC. Protein sequence: CASSYSMGGGDYEQYF.

The rearrangement links TRBV10-1 to TRBJ2-3; D might be TRBD1 or TRBD2, each matching 5 bases. Trimming stripped 5 bases from V and 4 bases from J, with 22 bases between. This CDR3 comprises 17 residues. Germline V gene sequence: CDR1 WNHNN, CDR2 SYGVQD (reference sequence). The CDR3 protein is CASSPLRTRDPADTQYF. DNA of the CDR3: TGCGCCAGCAGTCCCCTGAGGACCAGGGACCCCGCAGATACGCAGTATTTT.

Worth noting for this clone: Other DNA sequences in this specimen translate into the identical CDR3. The chain joins TRBV4-1 to TRBJ2-1; D remains unclear. V lost 1 base and J lost 8, with 6 bases in between. CDR3 length equals 12 residues. CDR1 and CDR2 from the germline V gene are MGHRA and YSYEKL. CDR3 DNA sequence: TGCGCCAGCAGCCAAGTTGGGGATGAGCAGTTCTTC. This sequence encodes CASSQVGDEQFF.